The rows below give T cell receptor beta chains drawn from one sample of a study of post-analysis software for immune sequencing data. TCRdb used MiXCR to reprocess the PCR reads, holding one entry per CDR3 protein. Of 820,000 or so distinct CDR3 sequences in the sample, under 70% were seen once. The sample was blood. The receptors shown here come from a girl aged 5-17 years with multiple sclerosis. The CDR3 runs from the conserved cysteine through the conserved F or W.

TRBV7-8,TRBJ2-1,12,CASSSPSEEQFF
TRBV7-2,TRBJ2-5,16,CASSSQGPRPQGTQYF
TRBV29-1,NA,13,CSVEGEGWKTQYF
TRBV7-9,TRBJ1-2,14,CAGTGGTTEGGYTF
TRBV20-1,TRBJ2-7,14,CSARTRAHSYEQYF
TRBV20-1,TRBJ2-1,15,CSASLEVTQWDEQFF
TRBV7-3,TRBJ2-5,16,CASSLTPLAGNNEQYF
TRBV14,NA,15,CASSVDTRQGYEQYF
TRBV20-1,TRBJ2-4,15,CSARDRGIAKNIQYF
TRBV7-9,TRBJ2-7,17,CASSLAELYGRVLKQYF
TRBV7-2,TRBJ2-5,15,CASSLASRGQQTQYF
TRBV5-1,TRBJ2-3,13,CASSLTDTDTQYF
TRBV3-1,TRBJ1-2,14,CASSPAGTQYGYTF
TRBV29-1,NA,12,CSVELREATQYF
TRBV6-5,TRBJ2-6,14,CTSSGSSGANVLTF
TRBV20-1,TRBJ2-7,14,CSAKGTRGNYEQYF
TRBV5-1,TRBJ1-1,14,CASSLYSIKTEAFF
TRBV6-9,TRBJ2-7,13,CASNLTGSYEQYF
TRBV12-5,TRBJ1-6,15,CASGLAIGGHSPLHF
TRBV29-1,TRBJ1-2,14,CSVEGGGSNYGYTF
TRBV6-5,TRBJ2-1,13,CASAKGLNNEQFF
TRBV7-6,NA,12,CASSQRGVEQYF
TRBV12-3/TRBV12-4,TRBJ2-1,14,CASSPYHGLALQFF
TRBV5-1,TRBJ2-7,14,CASSLDRGPGEQYF
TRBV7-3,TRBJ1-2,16,CASSPEPELTSGGYTF
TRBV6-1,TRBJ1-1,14,CASSEAVGHTEAFF
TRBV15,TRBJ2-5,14,CATSRDTRRETQYF
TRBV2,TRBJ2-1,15,CASSDPMDRNNEQFF
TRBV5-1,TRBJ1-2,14,CASSLEAGDYGYTF
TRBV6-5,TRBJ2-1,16,CASSYPGGGALNEQFF
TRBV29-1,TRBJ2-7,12,CSARQEAYEQYF
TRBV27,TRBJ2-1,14,CASSLGESTGELFF
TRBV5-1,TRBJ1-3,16,CASSDWTVSSGNTIYF
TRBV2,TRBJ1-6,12,CASSDDSSPLHF
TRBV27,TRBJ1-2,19,CASSLTPPLDRGYNYGYTF
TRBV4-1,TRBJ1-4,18,CASSQGARWPATNEKLFF
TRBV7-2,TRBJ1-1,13,CASSLMSSTEAFF
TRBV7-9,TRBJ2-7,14,CASSSAGASYEQYF
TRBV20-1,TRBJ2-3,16,CSSGLAGGPSTDTQYF
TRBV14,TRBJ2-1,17,CASSQDPGLARRNEQFF
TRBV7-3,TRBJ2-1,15,CASSLGVANYNEQFF
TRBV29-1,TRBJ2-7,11,CSVGEGREQYF
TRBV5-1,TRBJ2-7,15,CASSNPGQRSYEQYF
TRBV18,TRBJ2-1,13,CASSPWDHNEQFF
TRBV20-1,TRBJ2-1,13,CSATISSYNEQFF
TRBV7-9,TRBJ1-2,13,CASRPGGNYGYTF
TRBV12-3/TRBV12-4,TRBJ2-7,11,CASSLTDSQYF